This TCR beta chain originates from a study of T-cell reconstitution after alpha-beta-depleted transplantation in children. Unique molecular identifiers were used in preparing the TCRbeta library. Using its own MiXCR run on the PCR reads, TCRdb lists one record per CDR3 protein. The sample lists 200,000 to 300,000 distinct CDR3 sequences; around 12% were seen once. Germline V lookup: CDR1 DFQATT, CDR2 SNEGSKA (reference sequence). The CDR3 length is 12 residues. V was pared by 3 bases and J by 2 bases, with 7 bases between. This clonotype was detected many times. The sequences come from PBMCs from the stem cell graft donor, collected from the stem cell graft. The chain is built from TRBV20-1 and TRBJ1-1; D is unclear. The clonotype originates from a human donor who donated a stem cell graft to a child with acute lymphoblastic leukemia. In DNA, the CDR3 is TGCAGTGCTAGTGAGCCTAACACTGAAGCTTTCTTT. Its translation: CSASEPNTEAFF.